Below, one TCR beta chain is given with its context. The ends were cut back, 2 bases at V and 1 base at J, with 4 bases in the middle. Per the germline V gene, CDR1 is MNHEY and CDR2 is SVGAGI. The CDR3 is made up of 13 amino acids. Sequencing used immunoSEQ multiplex PCR; TCRdb keeps in-frame clones, though not all of them. The data contain just under 75,000 clones, more than 85% of them singletons. The data stem from a study of control samples from healthy donors and cancer patients. Sequences were obtained from blood. The rearrangement uses TRBV6-5 and TRBJ2-3; no clear D gene. The TCR comes from a woman in her fifties or sixties in good health. The CDR3 sequence is CASSYTGTDTQYF. The CDR3 coding sequence is TGTGCCAGCAGTTACACTGGCACAGATACGCAGTATTTT.